This TCR beta chain was found in a study of response to subunit inactivated influenza vaccine (dated by TCRdb to the late 2010s). Context from the whole study: The study used deep quantitative T cell receptor repertoire profiling to track responses to a trivalent subunit inactivated influenza vaccine. What the authors observed across the whole study: It was suggested by the authors that each seasonal influenza vaccination may recruit only a limited number of new T cells.

This clonotype was recorded a few times. Its antigen remains unidentified. Base qualities were left out, and no much larger clone turns up one base away. V gives up 4 bases and J gives up 0 bases, and the segment between their germline ends measures 11 bases. The CDR3 holds 15 amino acids from the cysteine to the phenylalanine. Only the CDR3 DNA is retained, 45 bases long and in frame from the first base. CDR1 and CDR2 are drawn from the germline V gene: MNHEY, SVGEGT. Library construction relied on RT-PCR. TCRdb records Illumina HiSeq 2500 as the sequencer. The raw public data were reprocessed by TCRdb itself: fastp quality trimming at Q25, MiXCR clonotype calling, in-frame beta chains only. Identical CDR3 proteins give one entry, which carries the most common genes and DNA. The sample includes about 520,000 distinct CDR3 sequences, with approximately 7.2% observed a single time. The ten most abundant clones make up about an eighth of the sample.

The sequenced sample was PBMCs from blood, obtained around 25 months after vaccination. This TCR was recovered from a man aged 45 to 70 who received an inactivated influenza vaccine. Donor details come from another sample of the same person, matched by shared clones. The chain couples TRBV6-2 or TRBV6-3 to TRBJ2-3; the D gene lacks a confident call. The CDR3 protein is CASSSQMASTDTQYF. The DNA sequence is TGTGCCAGCAGTTCCCAGATGGCTAGCACAGATACGCAGTATTTT.